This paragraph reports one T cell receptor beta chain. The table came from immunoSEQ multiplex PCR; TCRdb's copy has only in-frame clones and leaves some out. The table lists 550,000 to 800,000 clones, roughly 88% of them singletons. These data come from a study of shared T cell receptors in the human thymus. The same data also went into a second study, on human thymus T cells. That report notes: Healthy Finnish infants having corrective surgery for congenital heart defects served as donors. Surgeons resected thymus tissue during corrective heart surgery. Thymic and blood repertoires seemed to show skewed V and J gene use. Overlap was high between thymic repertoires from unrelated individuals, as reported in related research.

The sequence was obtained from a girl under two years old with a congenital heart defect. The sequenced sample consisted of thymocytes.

As DNA, the CDR3 is TGCGCCAGCAGTGAGTCGATTCTCCGGTTAAGAAATCAGCCCCAGCATTTT. This translates into CASSESILRLRNQPQHF. The chain joins TRBV10-2 to TRBJ1-5; D not resolved. Germline assignment: CDR1 WSHSY and CDR2 SAAADI. The CDR3 extends over 17 amino acids. The ends were cut back, 0 bases at V and 4 bases at J, with 16 bases in the middle.